This T cell receptor (beta chain) was identified in a study of long-term antiretroviral therapy in people with HIV. The assay, immunoSEQ v3.0, was run at survey level. Produced via immunoSEQ multiplex PCR; TCRdb's table is partial and in-frame only. In the table there are tens of thousands of clones, about 90% of which are singletons. It was in the United States that all participants with HIV were treated. Study-wide results and limits: Repertoires from HIV showed CDR3 length ranges narrower than those of controls. The clones with expansion before ART were dominant in the repertoire at all time points.

Worth noting for this clone: Antigen specificity is unknown.

Specimen: unsorted PBMCs, collected 3.2 years before starting antiretroviral therapy. The receptor's source is a man aged 45-65 years with HIV.

The CDR3 nucleotides read TGTGCCAGCAGTTTCCGAGATCAGCCCCAGCATTTT. This sequence encodes CASSFRDQPQHF. J is TRBJ1-5 and V is TRBV27; the D is unclear. The ends were cut back, 3 bases at V and 5 bases at J, with 5 bases in the middle. Germline CDR1 MNHEY, CDR2 SMNVEV (reference sequence). The CDR3 totals 12 residues.